This TCR beta chain was observed in a study of blood T cell repertoires in COVID-19. On the study more broadly: The study drew acute and convalescent COVID-19 samples from the United States, Italy and Spain. PBMCs, B-cell-depleted T cells, or T cells were the source of the cDNA or gDNA that made up the material.

Authors' data handling: Amplification from reference gene primers served as the basis for estimated nucleated cell counts. TCRdb keeps only in-frame clones here, not all; method: immunoSEQ multiplex PCR. V and J calls plus clone size are reproduced from that table; the DNA served to infer D and trimming. The data contain under 150,000 clones, 75% to 90% of them singletons. Sequenced input: peripheral blood. The source of this sequence is a human donor in a cohort sampled during active COVID-19.

The CDR3 here is CASSFQRLAGTDTQYF. DNA of the CDR3: TGTGCCAGCAGTTTCCAGAGACTAGCGGGCACAGATACGCAGTATTTT. The V and J genes are TRBV28 and TRBJ2-3, with 9 bases lining up with TRBD2. The ends lost 3 bases at V and 1 base at J; junction bases unmatched: 5. The germline CDR1 and CDR2 sequences are MDHEN and SYDVKM. The CDR3 extends over 16 amino acids.